This passage covers 27 T cell receptor beta chains from one sample sequenced in a study of cytomegalovirus exposure and HLA in healthy donors. It was with 60 Vbeta and 13 Jbeta primers that the PCR ran. Generated by immunoSEQ multiplex PCR, the TCRdb table keeps only in-frame clones and is missing some. Of under 200,000 clones listed, 82% are singletons. What was sequenced was PBMCs. The receptor set was obtained from a male donor in good health and CMV-seronegative.

This clone appeared a few times. The J gene is TRBJ2-2, the V gene TRBV7-3, with a possible D match to TRBD2 (5 bases). V lost 7 bases, J lost 0 bases, and 21 bases lay in between. CDR3 length: 18 amino acids. CDR1 is SGHTA, CDR2 FQGTGA, per germline. In DNA, the CDR3 is TGTGCCAGCACTCGCGGGCCAGCGAGAATAGCGAACACCGGGGAGCTGTTTTTT. Its translation: CASTRGPARIANTGELFF.

The chain joins TRBV29-1 to TRBJ2-7, with TRBD1 as a possible D gene (5 bases). Trimming stripped 4 bases from V and 3 bases from J, with 10 bases between. This CDR3 region has 12 residues. Germline lookup yields CDR1 SQVTM and CDR2 ANQGSEA. CDR3 nucleotide sequence: TGCAGCGTTGTTTGGGGCCTCTACGAGCAGTACTTC. Its protein product is CSVVWGLYEQYF.

This clone has only a few counts. The chain uses TRBV11-2 and TRBJ2-1, with 13 bases matching TRBD2. The ends lost 1 base at V and 1 base at J; junction bases unmatched: 1. The CDR3 sequence is 17 residues long. The germline gives CDR1 SGHAT, CDR2 FQNNGV. The DNA of the CDR3 is TGTGCCAGCAGCTTAGGACTAGCGGGAGGTTCCTACAATGAGCAGTTCTTC. It is translated as CASSLGLAGGSYNEQFF.

The rearrangement uses TRBV19 and TRBJ2-5, with 7 bases aligning to TRBD1. Per the germline V gene, CDR1 is LNHDA and CDR2 is SQIVND (reference sequence). The V gene end was trimmed by 4 bases and the J gene end by 5 bases; junction bases not matched to a gene: 7. This CDR3 spans 14 amino acids. The CDR3 nucleotides are TGTGCCAGTAGTACCACAGGGGTTTGGGAGACCCAGTACTTC. Residues: CASSTTGVWETQYF.

This chain joins TRBV5-4 and TRBJ1-1; D unclear. V lost 2 bases and J lost 7, with 9 bases in between. Germline CDR1 is SGHNT and CDR2 is YYREEE (reference sequence). CDR3 size: 12 residues. The CDR3 nucleotides are TGTGCCAGCAGCTTAGGTACAGTTGAAGCTTTCTTT. Its protein product is CASSLGTVEAFF. The complete variable domain, with remaining parts taken from reference TRBV5-4 and TRBJ1-1, reads ETGVTQSPTHLIKTRGQQVTLRCSSQSGHNTVSWYQQALGQGPQFIFQYYREEENGRGNFPPRFSGLQFPNYSSELNVNALELDDSALYLCASSLGTVEAFFGQGTRLTVV.

The chain combines TRBV6-4 with TRBJ2-1, with TRBD1 as a possible D gene (5 bases). The CDR3 has 16 residues. Germline V gene data show CDR1 as MRHNA and CDR2 as SNTAGT. V was pared by 4 bases and J by 0 bases, with 13 bases between. In DNA form, the CDR3 reads TGTGCCAGCAGTGGCCAGGGCCGGAGCTCCTACAATGAGCAGTTCTTC. Encoded protein: CASSGQGRSSYNEQFF.

This chain links TRBV7-9 with TRBJ1-2; D gene unclear. Germline V gives CDR1 SEHNR, CDR2 FQNEAQ (reference sequence). The CDR3 consists of 11 residues. Trimming took 6 bases from V and 8 from J, leaving 10 bases between them. CDR3 protein: CASSPNSGYTF. The CDR3 bases are TGTGCCAGCAGTCCTAATTCGGGCTACACCTTC. Looking up the rest from reference TRBV7-9 and TRBJ1-2 gives the full variable domain: DTGVSQNPRHKITKRGQNVTFRCDPISEHNRLYWYRQTLGQGPEFLTYFQNEAQLEKSRLLSDRFSAERPKGSFSTLEIQRTEQGDSAMYLCASSPNSGYTFGSGTRLTVV.

The chain has TRBV19 and TRBJ1-5, with unresolved D. Trimming took off 7 bases at V and 0 bases at J, with 13 bases between the two ends. Germline V lookup: CDR1 LNHDA, CDR2 SQIVND (reference sequence). The length of the CDR3 is 15 residues. CDR3 in DNA: TGTGCCAGTACAAAAGATGACATTAGCAATCAGCCCCAGCATTTT. It codes for CASTKDDISNQPQHF.

The rearrangement links TRBV11-3 to TRBJ2-2; a weak D match, TRBD2 (6 bases). V lost 1 base, J lost 3 bases, and 12 bases lay in between. The germline gives CDR1 SGHNT, CDR2 YENEEA. The CDR3 loop spans 16 amino acids. The DNA of the CDR3 is TGTGCCAGCAGCTTAGCATTCGCGGGATACACCGGGGAGCTGTTTTTT. Its protein is CASSLAFAGYTGELFF.

V gene TRBV19 combines with J gene TRBJ1-1; tentative D call: TRBD1 (6 bases). This CDR3 spans 15 amino acids. From germline, CDR1 is LNHDA and CDR2 SQIVND (reference sequence). V shed 3 bases and J shed 4 bases, with 15 bases lying between them. The CDR3 DNA reads TGTGCCAGTAGTATTACGGGGGCGGGGGCCACTGAAGCTTTCTTT. It codes for CASSITGAGATEAFF.

The chain has TRBV28 and TRBJ1-2; no clear D. The CDR3 is 13 residues long. Deletions cut 6 bases from V and 6 bases from J, with 14 bases between. Germline V CDR1 and CDR2: MDHEN, SYDVKM. The CDR3 DNA sequence: TGTGCCAGCAGGCCCCCGGGAAATCATGGCTACACCTTC. Translating gives CASRPPGNHGYTF.

The J gene is TRBJ2-5, the V gene TRBV19; 9 nucleotides agree with TRBD1. CDR3 size: 14 residues. Trimming cost V 8 bases and J 4 bases; bases outside gene matches: 8. Germline CDR1 reads LNHDA; CDR2 reads SQIVND (reference sequence). The CDR3 DNA is TGTGCCAGTCGGCGGACAGGGGCGGGAGAGACCCAGTACTTC. Translated, it gives CASRRTGAGETQYF.

This chain links TRBV28 with TRBJ2-7; possibly TRBD2 for D (6 bases). The germline V and J ends were trimmed by 7 bases and 5 bases, with 15 bases remaining between them. This CDR3 comprises 13 residues. In germline, CDR1 is MDHEN, CDR2 SYDVKM. The CDR3 loop reads CASNRAGSHEQYF. The CDR3, as DNA: TGTGCCAGCAATAGAGCCGGGAGCCACGAGCAGTACTTC.

This clone was seen once. The V gene is TRBV6-5, the J gene TRBJ2-7; 7 bases fit TRBD2. Germline CDR1 MNHEY, CDR2 SVGAGI. With 2 bases clipped from V and 2 bases from J, the junction kept 6 bases outside the gene matches. The CDR3 extends over 15 amino acids. For the CDR3, the DNA is TGTGCCAGCAGTTACGGCGCGACTAGCCCCTACGAGCAGTACTTC. Amino acids: CASSYGATSPYEQYF.

The sample holds a few counts of this clone. The chain couples TRBV6-5 to TRBJ1-4; D is uncertain. CDR1 and CDR2 from the germline V gene are MNHEY and SVGAGI. This CDR3 region has 15 residues. V was cut by 5 bases and J by 3 bases, with 13 bases left in between. The CDR3 sequence is CASSRDPAANEKLFF. The CDR3 coding sequence is TGTGCCAGCAGTCGAGACCCCGCGGCTAATGAAAAACTGTTTTTT.

CDR3 DNA sequence: TGTGCCAGCAGCGTAGACGCGGGGGTGGAGACCCAGTACTTC. Translation gives CASSVDAGVETQYF. The rearrangement uses TRBV9 and TRBJ2-5; TRBD2 matches at 7 bases. J gave up 5 bases and V 0 bases, and 4 bases lay outside the gene matches. The CDR3 totals 14 residues. CDR1 and CDR2 (germline): SGDLS, YYNGEE.

The chain uses TRBV9 and TRBJ2-7; 9 positions agree with TRBD2. CDR3 length: 20 amino acids. The V segment lost 0 bases and the J segment 4 bases; nucleotides outside the gene matches: 20. Germline V gene sequence: CDR1 SGDLS, CDR2 YYNGEE. The CDR3 protein is CASSVVLSGGPQFSGYEQYF. Here the CDR3 DNA reads TGTGCCAGCAGCGTAGTGTTAAGCGGGGGGCCACAATTCAGTGGTTACGAGCAGTACTTC.

The chain joins TRBV19 to TRBJ1-5; D uncertain. Trimming cost V 4 bases and J 3 bases, with 16 bases left between them. This CDR3 has 16 residues. Germline V CDR1 and CDR2: LNHDA, SQIVND (reference sequence). The CDR3 here is CASSTPRRSINQPQHF. CDR3 bases: TGTGCCAGTAGTACCCCCCGTAGGAGTATCAATCAGCCCCAGCATTTT. The full variable domain, its missing parts supplied by reference TRBV19 and TRBJ1-5, is DGGITQSPKYLFRKEGQNVTLSCEQNLNHDAMYWYRQDPGQGLRLIYYSQIVNDFQKGDIAEGYSVSREKKESFPLTVTSAQKNPTAFYLCASSTPRRSINQPQHFGDGTRLSIL.

The table lists this clone with a count of one. The chain has TRBV11-2 and TRBJ2-5; TRBD2 might be the D (6 bases). Germline CDR1 reads SGHAT; CDR2 reads FQNNGV. Trimming took 1 base from V and 1 from J, leaving 22 bases between them. The CDR3 contains 19 residues. The CDR3 nucleotides read TGTGCCAGCAGCTTAGTGTTGGCCGGGGGAGGAGGGGCCCAAGAGACCCAGTACTTC. It translates to CASSLVLAGGGGAQETQYF.

This clone came up once. The chain combines TRBV27 with TRBJ2-2; 10 bases align to TRBD1. Germline CDR1 is MNHEY and CDR2 is SMNVEV (reference sequence). V dropped 5 bases and J dropped 6; count of bases not matched to a gene: 9. This CDR3 is built from 16 residues. The CDR3 DNA follows: TGTGCCAGCAGTCGGGGCCGACAGGGGGCGGCCGGGGAGCTGTTTTTT. This sequence encodes CASSRGRQGAAGELFF.

This rearrangement joins TRBV7-9 to TRBJ2-7, with TRBD2 identical over 8 bases. Germline trimming cut 5 bases from V and 2 bases from J; bases unmatched to any gene: 5. The CDR3 totals 14 residues. Germline CDR1 is SEHNR and CDR2 is FQNEAQ (reference sequence). In nucleotides, the CDR3 is TGTGCCAGCAGCAGGGGACTAGAAACCTACGAGCAGTACTTC. Amino acid sequence: CASSRGLETYEQYF.

The rearrangement uses TRBV7-9 and TRBJ2-7, with a possible D match to TRBD1 (6 bases). The CDR3 spans 14 residues. The germline gives CDR1 SEHNR, CDR2 FQNEAQ (reference sequence). The V gene lost 6 bases and the J gene lost 2 bases, with 14 bases spanning the gap. CDR3 loop: CASRKTGYPYEQYF. CDR3 DNA sequence: TGTGCCAGCAGGAAAACAGGGTACCCCTACGAGCAGTACTTC.

V and J are TRBV5-6 and TRBJ1-6; D is possibly TRBD1 (6 bases). Germline CDR1 SGHDT, CDR2 YYEEEE. Trimming removed 4 bases at V and 10 bases at J, with 12 bases between. There are 13 residues in the CDR3. Here the CDR3 DNA reads TGTGCCAGCAGCACGACAGGAGGATCACCCCTCCACTTT. Translated, it gives CASSTTGGSPLHF.

The genes are TRBV11-2 and TRBJ2-7; maybe TRBD2 (5 bases). The length of the CDR3 is 14 residues. The V end lost 1 base, the J end lost 5 bases, and 12 bases lay between the germline ends. Germline loops: CDR1 SGHAT, CDR2 FQNNGV. The CDR3 bases are TGTGCCAGCAGCTTAGGAGTCGGGGAAGACGAGCAGTACTTC. Its protein product is CASSLGVGEDEQYF.

The rearrangement links TRBV27 to TRBJ2-7; 11 bases match TRBD2. The V segment lost 6 bases and the J segment 3 bases; nucleotides outside the gene matches: 4. There are 14 residues in the CDR3. Germline loops: CDR1 MNHEY, CDR2 SMNVEV (reference sequence). CDR3 coding DNA: TGTGCCAGCAGGGGACTAGCGGAGAGCTACGAGCAGTACTTC. It encodes CASRGLAESYEQYF.

The rearrangement joins TRBV6-6 to TRBJ2-1; 9 nucleotides align to TRBD1. Germline loops: CDR1 MNHNY, CDR2 SVGAGI (reference sequence). The CDR3 spans 16 residues. V dropped 6 bases and J dropped 6; count of bases not matched to a gene: 12. The CDR3 nucleotides read TGTGCCAGCAGCAACAGGGGGCGCTTGGACTTCAATGAGCAGTTCTTC. Protein sequence: CASSNRGRLDFNEQFF.

This clone has just one count. This chain uses TRBV19 with TRBJ1-5, with D possibly matching TRBD1 (6 bases). Trimming stripped 5 bases from V and 6 bases from J, with 11 bases between. Germline V gives CDR1 LNHDA, CDR2 SQIVND (reference sequence). The CDR3 has 13 amino acids. CDR3 amino acids: CASSGQGRQPQHF. The CDR3 DNA reads as TGTGCCAGTAGTGGCCAGGGGCGTCAGCCCCAGCATTTT.